This T cell receptor beta chain was obtained from a study of blood T cell repertoires in COVID-19. The CDR3 covers 15 residues. CDR1 and CDR2 (germline): SGHRS, YFSETQ. Trimming cost V 0 bases and J 4 bases, with 13 bases left between them. Original handling: Amplification of reference gene primers provided the estimated nucleated cell counts. Using immunoSEQ multiplex PCR, the repertoire was profiled, and TCRdb retains in-frame clones only, with some absent. Clone size and the V and J calls come from that table; the DNA yielded D and trimming. This sample yields about 190,000 clones, of which 75% to 90% are seen a single time; 1.1% belongs to the top ten.

The sequence was collected from a man between 25 and 39 years old with acute or convalescent COVID-19. The chain links TRBV5-1 to TRBJ2-5; D remains unclear. Sequencing was performed on peripheral blood. The CDR3 DNA is TGCGCCAGCAGCTTGGTAGGTCAGGTTGGAGAGACCCAGTACTTC. Its translation is CASSLVGQVGETQYF.